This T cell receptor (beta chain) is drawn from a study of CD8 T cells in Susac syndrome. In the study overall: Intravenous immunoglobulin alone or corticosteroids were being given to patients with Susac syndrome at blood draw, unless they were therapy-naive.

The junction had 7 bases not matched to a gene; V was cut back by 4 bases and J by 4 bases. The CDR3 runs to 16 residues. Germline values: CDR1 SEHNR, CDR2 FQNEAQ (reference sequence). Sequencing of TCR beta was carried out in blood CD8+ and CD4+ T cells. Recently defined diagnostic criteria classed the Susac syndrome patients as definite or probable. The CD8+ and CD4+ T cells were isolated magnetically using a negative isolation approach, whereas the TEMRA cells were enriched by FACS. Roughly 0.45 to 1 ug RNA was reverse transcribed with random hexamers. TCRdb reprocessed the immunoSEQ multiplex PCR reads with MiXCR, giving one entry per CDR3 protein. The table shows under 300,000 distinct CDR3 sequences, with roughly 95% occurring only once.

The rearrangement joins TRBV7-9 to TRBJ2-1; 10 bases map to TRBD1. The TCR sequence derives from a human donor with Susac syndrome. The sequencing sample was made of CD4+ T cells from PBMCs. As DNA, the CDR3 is TGTGCCAGCAGCTCGACAGGGGGCGCGGGATACAATGAGCAGTTCTTC. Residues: CASSSTGGAGYNEQFF.